The 18 T cell receptor beta chains below come from one sample, sequenced in a study of cytomegalovirus exposure and HLA in healthy donors (dated by TCRdb to about 2017). Library preparation was by the immunoSEQ multiplex PCR assay. A mixture of 60 forward primers for TCR Vbeta segments and 13 reverse primers for TCR Jbeta segments was used in the multiplex PCR. TCRdb mirrors the immuneACCESS table, restricted to in-frame sequences. Some clones are absent from its copies; in checked studies, under half trace to an unresolved V gene, and the reason for the others is unknown. This sample's listing comprises 180,000 or so clones. Roughly 0.74% of the sample rests with the top ten. What was sequenced was PBMCs. These receptors were collected from a boy younger than 18 in good health and CMV-seronegative.

V is TRBV5-5 and J is TRBJ2-6, with 8 nucleotides matching TRBD1. Germline assignment: CDR1 SGHKS and CDR2 YYEKEE (reference sequence). The CDR3 has 18 residues. V was clipped by 0 bases and J by 3 bases; unmatched bases: 8. CDR3 nucleotides: TGTGCCAGCAGCTTGGCCCACGACAGGGGCTATGGGGCCAACGTCCTGACTTTC. Encoded protein: CASSLAHDRGYGANVLTF. Full variable domain (outside the CDR3, taken from reference TRBV5-5 and TRBJ2-6): DAGVTQSPTHLIKTRGQQVTLRCSPISGHKSVSWYQQVLGQGPQFIFQYYEKEERGRGNFPDRFSARQFPNYSSELNVNALLLGDSALYLCASSLAHDRGYGANVLTFGAGSRLTVL.

The rearrangement joins TRBV30 to TRBJ1-1; D may be TRBD1 (6 bases). The CDR3 is 14 amino acids. V was cut by 3 bases and J by 4 bases, with 15 bases left in between. CDR1 and CDR2 from the germline V gene are GTSNPN and SVGIG (reference sequence). In DNA form, the CDR3 reads TGTGCCTGGAGCGTAGGGGGGGTGGGCACTGAAGCTTTCTTT. Its translation is CAWSVGGVGTEAFF.

This chain links TRBV30 with TRBJ1-2; no reliable D call. Germline V CDR1 and CDR2: GTSNPN, SVGIG (reference sequence). The CDR3 sequence is 14 residues long. Trimming left V 2 bases short and J 0 bases short, with 10 bases between. This CDR3 is CAWSLASSNYGYTF. The CDR3 DNA is TGTGCCTGGAGTCTTGCCAGTTCTAACTATGGCTACACCTTC.

J is TRBJ2-1 and V is TRBV6-5, with D possibly matching TRBD2 (6 bases). Trimming shortened V by 6 bases and J by 10 bases, and 10 bases separated the two germline ends. Per germline, CDR1 MNHEY and CDR2 SVGAGI. The CDR3 sequence is 11 residues long. The CDR3 loop is CASRGGVEQFF. CDR3 coding DNA: TGTGCCAGCAGAGGCGGGGTGGAGCAGTTCTTC.

The chain couples TRBV5-4 to TRBJ1-1; TRBD1 aligns across 12 bases. The CDR3 loop spans 18 amino acids. J lost 7 bases, V lost 2 bases, and 15 bases had no gene match. Germline loops: CDR1 SGHNT, CDR2 YYREEE (reference sequence). The CDR3 nucleotides read TGTGCCAGCAGCTTAAAGGGACAGGGGGCGAAAATGGAAGTTGAAGCTTTCTTT. Encoded protein: CASSLKGQGAKMEVEAFF.

The CDR3 DNA reads as TGTGCCAGCAGCCTCCGGACTAGCGGGGGGATCCACGAGCAGTACTTC. Translated: CASSLRTSGGIHEQYF. This sequence joins TRBV13 and TRBJ2-7; 14 bases line up with TRBD2. CDR1 is PRHDT and CDR2 is FYEKMQ in the germline V gene (reference sequence). The CDR3 totals 16 residues. Trimming removed 5 bases from V and 5 bases from J; junction bases left unmatched: 8.

The rearrangement links TRBV30 to TRBJ1-5; D possibly corresponds to TRBD1 (6 bases). The V end was cut by 0 bases, the J end by 3 bases, with 12 bases between. Looked up from germline, CDR1 is GTSNPN and CDR2 is SVGIG (reference sequence). The CDR3 runs to 15 residues. The CDR3 DNA sequence: TGTGCCTGGAGTGTAGGGACAATAAACAATCAGCCCCAGCATTTT. The encoded protein is CAWSVGTINNQPQHF.

The chain uses TRBV6-1 and TRBJ2-1; the match to TRBD2 covers 12 bases. CDR3 length equals 16 residues. The germline V gene encodes CDR1 MNHNS and CDR2 SASEGT. After removal of 4 bases from V and 4 bases from J, the junction contained 5 bases not matched to a gene. CDR3 in amino acids: CASSGRLAGEYNEQFF. CDR3 sequence (DNA): TGTGCCAGCAGTGGGCGACTAGCGGGGGAATACAATGAGCAGTTCTTC.

The chain links TRBV19 to TRBJ1-2; D gene unclear. The CDR3 is 14 amino acids. CDR1 LNHDA and CDR2 SQIVND come from the germline V gene (reference sequence). V lost 8 bases to trimming and J lost 2 bases, with 15 bases between them. CDR3 region: CASHVGPGNYGYTF. CDR3 nucleotides: TGTGCCAGTCACGTCGGTCCGGGGAACTATGGCTACACCTTC.

Turning to this clone: Other DNA sequences of this sample code for an identical CDR3. This chain joins TRBV4-1 and TRBJ1-1; D is ambiguous. CDR3 length: 13 amino acids. V dropped 4 bases and J dropped 1 base, with 7 bases sitting between them. Germline V CDR1 and CDR2: MGHRA, YSYEKL. This CDR3 reads CASSPTANTEAFF. In DNA, the CDR3 is TGCGCCAGCAGCCCAACAGCGAACACTGAAGCTTTCTTT.

The chain has TRBV6-1 and TRBJ1-1; 9 nucleotides align to TRBD1. J was trimmed by 5 bases and V by 5 bases; bases with no gene match: 9. The CDR3 has 15 amino acids. CDR1 and CDR2 (germline): MNHNS, SASEGT. CDR3 sequence (DNA): TGTGCCAGCAGTAATCCGGGACAGGGTCGGACTGAAGCTTTCTTT. Translation gives CASSNPGQGRTEAFF.

This rearrangement joins TRBV7-6 to TRBJ1-4; no clear D. The V gene lost 8 bases and the J gene lost 0 bases, with 13 bases spanning the gap. The germline gives CDR1 SGHVS, CDR2 FNYEAQ. The CDR3 totals 15 residues. The CDR3 sequence is CASSTGDTTNEKLFF. The CDR3 nucleotides are TGTGCCAGCTCCACGGGAGATACAACTAATGAAAAACTGTTTTTT.

The chain combines TRBV7-2 with TRBJ2-5; 7 bases match TRBD1. In germline, CDR1 is SGHTA, CDR2 FQGNSA. The CDR3 spans 15 residues. J was trimmed by 4 bases and V by 1 base; bases with no gene match: 6. The CDR3 DNA sequence: TGTGCCAGCAGCTTAGTCCCAGGGGGAGCAGAGACCCAGTACTTC. Translated, it gives CASSLVPGGAETQYF.

This chain joins TRBV28 and TRBJ1-5, with D perhaps TRBD1 (5 bases). Germline V CDR1 and CDR2: MDHEN, SYDVKM. V lost 6 bases and J lost 5, with 32 bases in between. The CDR3 runs 20 residues. DNA of the CDR3: TGTGCCAGCAGCCCCGGATTTCGGGGGACCAAACCTTGGCAATATCAGCCCCAGCATTTT. Its translation is CASSPGFRGTKPWQYQPQHF.

The chain carries TRBV5-1 and TRBJ2-1; TRBD2 aligns across 13 bases. The CDR3 length is 15 residues. V shed 3 bases, J shed 7 bases, and the junction held 4 bases outside the gene matches. CDR1 SGHRS and CDR2 YFSETQ come from the germline V gene. In DNA, the CDR3 is TGCGCCAGCAGCTCACTAGCGGGGGGGCCAAATGAGCAGTTCTTC. It encodes CASSSLAGGPNEQFF.

The chain employs TRBV5-1 and TRBJ1-2, with 7 bases lining up with TRBD1. Germline loops: CDR1 SGHRS, CDR2 YFSETQ. Trimming took 0 bases from V and 6 from J; bases not matched to a gene: 17. This CDR3 contains 18 residues. DNA of the CDR3: TGCGCCAGCAGCTTGGCAGCCTACCCCGGGACAGCCCTTAATGGCTACACCTTC. It codes for CASSLAAYPGTALNGYTF.

This chain uses TRBV5-8 with TRBJ1-5; D possibly corresponds to TRBD1 (6 bases). This CDR3 spans 15 amino acids. Germline loops: CDR1 SGHTS, CDR2 YDEGEE. V lost 0 bases, J lost 4 bases, and 11 bases lay in between. The CDR3 loop is CASSLAGTKNQPQHF. In DNA, the CDR3 is TGTGCCAGCAGCTTGGCCGGGACAAAAAATCAGCCCCAGCATTTT.

The chain recombines TRBV27 with TRBJ1-6, with D uncertain. Trimming stripped 6 bases from V and 9 bases from J, with 18 bases between. The CDR3 has 15 residues. CDR1 is MNHEY and CDR2 is SMNVEV in the germline V gene (reference sequence). CDR3 loop: CASSLSPLSGSPLHF. CDR3 bases: TGTGCCAGCAGCCTCTCCCCGCTTTCGGGTTCACCCCTCCACTTT.